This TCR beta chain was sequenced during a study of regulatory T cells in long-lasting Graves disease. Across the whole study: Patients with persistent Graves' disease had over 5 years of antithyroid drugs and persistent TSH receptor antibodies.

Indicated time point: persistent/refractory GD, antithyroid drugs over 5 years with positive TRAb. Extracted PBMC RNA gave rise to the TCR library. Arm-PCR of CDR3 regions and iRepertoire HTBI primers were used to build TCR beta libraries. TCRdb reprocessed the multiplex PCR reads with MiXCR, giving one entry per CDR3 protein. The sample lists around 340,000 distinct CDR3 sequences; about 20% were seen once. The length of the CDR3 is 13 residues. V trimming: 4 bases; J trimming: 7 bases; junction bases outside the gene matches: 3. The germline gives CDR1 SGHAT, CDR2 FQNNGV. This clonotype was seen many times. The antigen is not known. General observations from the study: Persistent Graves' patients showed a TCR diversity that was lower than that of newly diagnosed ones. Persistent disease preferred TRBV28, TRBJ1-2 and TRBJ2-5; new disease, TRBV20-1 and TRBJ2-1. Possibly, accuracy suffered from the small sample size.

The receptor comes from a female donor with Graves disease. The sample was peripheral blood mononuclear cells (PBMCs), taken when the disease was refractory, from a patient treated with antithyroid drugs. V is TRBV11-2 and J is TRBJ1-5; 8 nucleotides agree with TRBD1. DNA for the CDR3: TGTGCCAGCAGCTCTTACAGGGGGCAGCCCCAGCATTTT. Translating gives CASSSYRGQPQHF.